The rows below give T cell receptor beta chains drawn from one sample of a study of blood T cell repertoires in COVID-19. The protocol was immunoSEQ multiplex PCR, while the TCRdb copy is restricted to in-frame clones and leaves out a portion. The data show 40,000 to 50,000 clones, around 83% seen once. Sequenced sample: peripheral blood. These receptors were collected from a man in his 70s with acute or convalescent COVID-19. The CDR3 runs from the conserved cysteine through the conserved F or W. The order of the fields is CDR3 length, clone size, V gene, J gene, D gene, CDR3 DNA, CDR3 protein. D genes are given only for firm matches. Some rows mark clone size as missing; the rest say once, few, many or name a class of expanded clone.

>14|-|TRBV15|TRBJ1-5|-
TGTGCCACCAGCAGGGGGGGAGGGCCTTCTGCCCAGCATTTT
CATSRGGGPSAQHF
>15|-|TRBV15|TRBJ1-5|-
TGTGCCACCAGCGAAACAGGAAAGGGCAATCAGCCCCAGCATTTT
CATSETGKGNQPQHF
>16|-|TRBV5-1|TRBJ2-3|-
TGCGCCAGCAGCAAAACCGGACACGGTCCCACAGATACGCAGTATTTT
CASSKTGHGPTDTQYF
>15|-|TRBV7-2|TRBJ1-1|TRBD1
TGTGCCAGCAGCTGGGACAGGGGCTTGAGCACTGAAGCTTTCTTT
CASSWDRGLSTEAFF
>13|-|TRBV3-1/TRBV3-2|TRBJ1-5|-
TGTGCCAGCAGCCAAGCACCCGGTCAGCCCCAGCATTTT
CASSQAPGQPQHF
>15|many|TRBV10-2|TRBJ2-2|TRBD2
TGCGCCAGCAGTGAGGGGGGAGGGGCCACCGGGGAGCTGTTTTTT
CASSEGGGATGELFF
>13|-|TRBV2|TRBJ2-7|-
TGTGCCAGCAAAGAATCCGGGAATTCCGAGCAGTACTTC
CASKESGNSEQYF
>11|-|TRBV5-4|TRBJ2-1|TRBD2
TGTGCCAGCTCCGGGGGGGTAGGGCAGTTCTTC
CASSGGVGQFF
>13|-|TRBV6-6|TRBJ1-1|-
TGTGCCAGCAGTCGGGAGGACTACACTGAAGCTTTCTTT
CASSREDYTEAFF
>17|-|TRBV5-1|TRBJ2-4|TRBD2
TGCGCCAGCAGCTTGGCCCGGGCTAGCGGGACCCAAAACATTCAGTACTTC
CASSLARASGTQNIQYF
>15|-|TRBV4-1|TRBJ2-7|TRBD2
TGCGCCAGCAGCCAAGGCGGGGGGGATACCTACGAGCAGTACTTC
CASSQGGGDTYEQYF
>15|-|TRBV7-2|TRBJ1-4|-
TGTGCCAGCAGCTCCGGGGTGGCAACTAATGAAAAACTGTTTTTT
CASSSGVATNEKLFF
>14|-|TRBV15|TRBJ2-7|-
TGTGCCACCAGCAGAGGAGGCTCAAACTACGAGCAGTACTTC
CATSRGGSNYEQYF
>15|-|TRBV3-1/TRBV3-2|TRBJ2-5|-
TGTGCCAGCAGCCAAGATACCAGGGGCGGAGAGACCCAGTACTTC
CASSQDTRGGETQYF
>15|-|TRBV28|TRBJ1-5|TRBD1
TGTGCCAGCAGTTCCCCAGACAGGGTGGAACAGCCCCAGCATTTT
CASSSPDRVEQPQHF
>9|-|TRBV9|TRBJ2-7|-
TGTGCCAGCAGCGTAGGGGGGGACTTC
CASSVGGDF
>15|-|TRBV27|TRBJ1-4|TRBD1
TGTGCCAGCAGTTCGGACAGGGCAACTAATGAAAAACTGTTTTTT
CASSSDRATNEKLFF
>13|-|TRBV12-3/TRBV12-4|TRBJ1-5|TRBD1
TGTGCCAGCAGGCAGGGGGCGAATCAGCCCCAGCATTTT
CASRQGANQPQHF
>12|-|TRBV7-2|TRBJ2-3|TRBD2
TGTGCCAGCAGCTCCTCTTGGACTAGGAAGTATTTT
CASSSSWTRKYF
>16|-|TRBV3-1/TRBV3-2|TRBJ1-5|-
TGTGCCAGCAGCTATTCCGGGGGGCAGGGCAATCAGCCCCAGCATTTT
CASSYSGGQGNQPQHF
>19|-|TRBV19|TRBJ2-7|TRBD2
TGTGCCAGTAGTCCCGCCCCCGGGACTAGCGGGAGTTCCCCCTACGAGCAGTACTTC
CASSPAPGTSGSSPYEQYF
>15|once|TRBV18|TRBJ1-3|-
TGTGCCAGCTCACCATTCGAGGTCTCTGGAAACACCATATATTTT
CASSPFEVSGNTIYF
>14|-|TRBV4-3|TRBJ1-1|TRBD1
TGCGCCAGCAGCCAAGACGGAGGGACAGGGGAAGCTTTCTTT
CASSQDGGTGEAFF
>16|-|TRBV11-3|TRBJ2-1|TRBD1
TGTGCCAGCAGCAAAGACGTGGGACAGGGGGTCAATGAGCAGTTCTTC
CASSKDVGQGVNEQFF
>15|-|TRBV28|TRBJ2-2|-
TGTGCCAGCAGTCTCAGGGTTTCTAACACCGGGGAGCTGTTTTTT
CASSLRVSNTGELFF
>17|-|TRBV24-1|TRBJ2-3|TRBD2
TGTGCCACCAGTGGTTCCGTGCGGGGGTTGGACACAGATACGCAGTATTTT
CATSGSVRGLDTDTQYF
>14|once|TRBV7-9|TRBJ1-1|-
TGTGCCAGCAGCTTAGCGGGCAGGGGCACTGAAGCTTTCTTT
CASSLAGRGTEAFF
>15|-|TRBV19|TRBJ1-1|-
TGTGCCAGTAGTTTCCTCGACAGTGGTTACACTGAAGCTTTCTTT
CASSFLDSGYTEAFF
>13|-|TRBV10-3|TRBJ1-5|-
TGTGCCACGATGGACATAATCAATCAGCCCCAGCATTTT
CATMDIINQPQHF
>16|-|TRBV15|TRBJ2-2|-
TGTGCCACCAGCAAGGGTGGACAAATCAACACCGGGGAGCTGTTTTTT
CATSKGGQINTGELFF
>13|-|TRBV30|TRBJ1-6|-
TGTGCCTGGACTGGCACCTATAATTCACCCCTCCACTTT
CAWTGTYNSPLHF
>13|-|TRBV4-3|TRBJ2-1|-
TGCGCCAGCAGCCAAGATCCTCACAATGAGCAGTTCTTC
CASSQDPHNEQFF
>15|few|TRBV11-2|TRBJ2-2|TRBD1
TGTGCCAGCAGTTTCGACAGGGAGTACACCGGGGAGCTGTTTTTT
CASSFDREYTGELFF
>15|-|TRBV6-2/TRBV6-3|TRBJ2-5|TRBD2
TGTGCCAGCAGCCCCGGGACTAGCGGGGTAGAGACCCAGTACTTC
CASSPGTSGVETQYF
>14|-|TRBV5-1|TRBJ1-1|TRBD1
TGCGCCAGCAGCCTGACAGGGGCGAACACTGAAGCTTTCTTT
CASSLTGANTEAFF
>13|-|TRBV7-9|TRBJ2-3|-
TGTGCCAGCAAAGTCGCAGGCCCTGATACGCAGTATTTT
CASKVAGPDTQYF
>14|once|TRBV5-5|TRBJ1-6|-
TGTGCCAGCAGCCCCCGGGTCCCCAATTCACCCCTCCACTTT
CASSPRVPNSPLHF
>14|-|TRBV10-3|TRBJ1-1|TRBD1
TGTGCCATCAGTGGAAGGGGGCAAGGCACTGAAGCTTTCTTT
CAISGRGQGTEAFF
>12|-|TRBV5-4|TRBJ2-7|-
TGTGCCAGCAGCTCGCGCACCTACGAGCAGTACTTC
CASSSRTYEQYF
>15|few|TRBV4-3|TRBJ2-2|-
TGCGCCAGCAGCCAACACAGTTCCAACACCGGGGAGCTGTTTTTT
CASSQHSSNTGELFF
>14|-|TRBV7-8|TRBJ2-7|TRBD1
TGTGCCAGCAGCGTGGACAGGGAGTATTACGAGCAGTACTTC
CASSVDREYYEQYF
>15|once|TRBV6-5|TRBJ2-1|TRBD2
TGTGCCAGCAGCATTATAGCGGGGCCAAGCAATGAGCAGTTCTTC
CASSIIAGPSNEQFF
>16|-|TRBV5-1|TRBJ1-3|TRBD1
TGCGCCAGCAGCTTGATCCCGACAGGGGCTGGAAACACCATATATTTT
CASSLIPTGAGNTIYF